These 19 T cell receptor beta chains were sequenced from one sample in a study of beta chain features in type 1 diabetes. Findings of the study overall: In all four CD4+ subsets, TCRB CDR3 length was significantly, moderately reduced in type 1 diabetes.

Isolated RNA was reverse transcribed in full, so expressed TCRB transcripts were sequenced. TCRdb's table, derived via immunoSEQ multiplex PCR, lists solely in-frame clones and lacks some. The sample shows some 660,000 clones, 11% to 15% of them seen only once. The antigens these receptors bind are not known. Sequencing was carried out using naive CD4+ T cells from blood. The receptors derive from a man between 18 and 35 years old with type 1 diabetes.

This clone showed up just a few times. V usage is TRBV6-6 and J usage is TRBJ1-2; D is unclear. Germline CDR1 MNHNY, CDR2 SVGAGI (reference sequence). Trimming left V 7 bases short and J 6 bases short, with 12 bases between. The CDR3 has 12 residues. Written as DNA, the CDR3 is TGTGCCAGCATCCGGTTCGCAGATGGCTACACCTTC. Amino acid sequence: CASIRFADGYTF.

This sequence joins TRBV14 and TRBJ2-7; D may be TRBD1 (6 bases). Trimming took off 6 bases at V and 4 bases at J, with 19 bases between the two ends. In germline, CDR1 is SGHDN, CDR2 FVKESK. The CDR3 contains 15 residues. The CDR3 region has the DNA TGTGCCAGCAGTCGCACCCTTGGGGGCTCTTACGAGCAGTACTTC. It is translated as CASSRTLGGSYEQYF. Full variable domain (outside the CDR3, taken from reference TRBV14 and TRBJ2-7): EAGVTQFPSHSVIEKGQTVTLRCDPISGHDNLYWYRRVMGKEIKFLLHFVKESKQDESGMPNNRFLAERTGGTYSTLKVQPAELEDSGVYFCASSRTLGGSYEQYFGPGTRLTVT.

This sequence joins TRBV28 and TRBJ1-4, with 8 nucleotides matching TRBD1. Germline loops: CDR1 MDHEN, CDR2 SYDVKM. V trimming: 1 base; J trimming: 8 bases; junction bases outside the gene matches: 9. The CDR3 is 16 amino acids. CDR3: CASSLSPGQGNEKLFF. The CDR3 DNA follows: TGTGCCAGCAGTTTATCCCCTGGACAGGGAAACGAAAAACTGTTTTTT.

In this sample, this clone turned up a few times. The V gene is TRBV27, the J gene TRBJ2-6, with TRBD2 identical over 7 bases. Germline assignment: CDR1 MNHEY and CDR2 SMNVEV (reference sequence). The CDR3 totals 15 residues. V shed 3 bases, J shed 2 bases, and the junction held 1 base outside the gene matches. The CDR3 DNA sequence: TGTGCCAGCAGTTTGGGAGGGGCTGGGGCCAACGTCCTGACTTTC. It yields the protein CASSLGGAGANVLTF.

In its sample, this clone was seen a few times. This sequence joins TRBV6-8 and TRBJ2-3; maybe TRBD1 (6 bases). The germline V and J ends were trimmed by 2 bases and 0 bases, with 18 bases remaining between them. Germline V gene lookup returns CDR1 MNHGY and CDR2 SAAAGT. The CDR3 runs 18 residues. The CDR3 coding sequence is TGTGCCAGCAGTTACCCGCATCCACAGGGAACTAGCACAGATACGCAGTATTTT. This codes for CASSYPHPQGTSTDTQYF.

This clone was picked up a small number of times. The V and J genes are TRBV30 and TRBJ2-2, with 8 bases that match TRBD1. V lost 1 base to trimming and J lost 6 bases; unmatched junction nucleotides: 13. This CDR3 region has 17 residues. The V gene's germline CDR1 is GTSNPN and CDR2 SVGIG (reference sequence). This CDR3 reads CAWSETGQGVLAGELFF. The CDR3 DNA reads as TGTGCCTGGAGTGAAACTGGACAGGGAGTATTGGCCGGGGAGCTGTTTTTT.

The chain combines TRBV6-1 with TRBJ1-1; TRBD1 agrees at 8 bases. This CDR3 comprises 13 residues. V gave up 4 bases and J gave up 6 bases; unmatched junction bases: 4. The germline V gene has CDR1 MNHNS and CDR2 SASEGT. CDR3 sequence reads: CASSGQGRAEAFF. CDR3 DNA: TGTGCCAGCAGTGGACAGGGGAGGGCTGAAGCTTTCTTT.

The gene calls are TRBV6-4 and TRBJ2-5, with D possibly being TRBD1 (5 bases). Germline V gives CDR1 MRHNA, CDR2 SNTAGT. V was shortened by 6 bases and J by 4 bases, with 12 bases between the two germline ends. The CDR3 is 13 residues long. CDR3 in DNA: TGTGCCAGCAGCCGACAGAGAGGAGAGACCCAGTACTTC. Protein sequence: CASSRQRGETQYF.

This chain connects TRBV7-9 to TRBJ2-1; TRBD2 matches at 12 bases. This CDR3 comprises 14 residues. Germline CDR1 SEHNR, CDR2 FQNEAQ (reference sequence). V gave up 7 bases and J gave up 8 bases; unmatched junction bases: 6. CDR3 bases: TGTGCCAGCACCGTGACTAGCGGGAGAGATGAGCAGTTCTTC. This gives the protein CASTVTSGRDEQFF.

The rearrangement joins TRBV29-1 to TRBJ1-5; D not resolved. V was cut by 6 bases and J by 5 bases, with 17 bases left in between. CDR1 is SQVTM and CDR2 is ANQGSEA in the germline V gene. The CDR3 is made up of 14 amino acids. In DNA form, the CDR3 reads TGCAGCGTCGTATTCGGTTCTATGGATCAGCCCCAGCATTTT. Translation: CSVVFGSMDQPQHF.

The CDR3 DNA reads TGTGCCAGCAGTGATCTATCAGGTTTGCGTAATGGCTACACCTTC. This translates into CASSDLSGLRNGYTF. J is TRBJ1-2 and V is TRBV6-1; the D is unclear. The CDR3 totals 15 residues. V lost 3 bases, J lost 6 bases, and 17 bases lay in between. The germline V gene encodes CDR1 MNHNS and CDR2 SASEGT.

The chain employs TRBV20-1 and TRBJ2-3; D is perhaps TRBD1 or TRBD2 (5 bases each). This CDR3 contains 11 residues. Germline lookup yields CDR1 DFQATT and CDR2 SNEGSKA (reference sequence). Trimming cost V 5 bases and J 6 bases, with 9 bases left between them. The DNA for the CDR3 is TGCAGTGCTGGGGCTAGCGATACGCAGTATTTT. Translating gives CSAGASDTQYF.

This clone showed up just a few times. The chain carries TRBV5-1 and TRBJ2-1, with D maybe TRBD2 (6 bases). CDR1 is SGHRS, CDR2 YFSETQ, per germline. Trimming removed 4 bases from V and 10 bases from J, with 12 bases in between. This CDR3 contains 12 residues. CDR3: CASSRSGREQFF. The CDR3 region has the DNA TGCGCCAGCAGCCGTAGCGGAAGGGAGCAGTTCTTC.

V gene TRBV7-2 combines with J gene TRBJ2-4, with 7 nucleotides matching TRBD1. Germline CDR1 SGHTA, CDR2 FQGNSA. The ends lost 1 base at V and 7 bases at J; junction bases unmatched: 4. The CDR3 covers 14 residues. The DNA of the CDR3 is TGTGCCAGCAGCTTAGACAGGGGTACCAACATTCAGTACTTC. Residues: CASSLDRGTNIQYF.

This clone was observed a single time. This chain uses TRBV6-5 with TRBJ2-3; D not resolved. Deletions cut 0 bases from V and 5 bases from J, with 15 bases between. CDR1 and CDR2 (germline): MNHEY, SVGAGI. The CDR3 contains 16 residues. CDR3 in DNA: TGTGCCAGCAGTTACTCGTTTCTATTAAAGGGAGATACGCAGTATTTT. Translation: CASSYSFLLKGDTQYF.

This chain links TRBV27 with TRBJ2-6, with 10 nucleotides matching TRBD1. This CDR3 is built from 19 residues. The germline V gene has CDR1 MNHEY and CDR2 SMNVEV (reference sequence). With 2 bases clipped from V and 2 bases from J, the junction kept 9 bases outside the gene matches. CDR3 sequence (DNA): TGTGCCAGCAGTTTAGCCTCCGGGACAGGGGCCCCTGGGGCCAACGTCCTGACTTTC. Translation gives CASSLASGTGAPGANVLTF.

V is TRBV28 and J is TRBJ2-1; TRBD1 aligns across 9 bases. Germline V gives CDR1 MDHEN, CDR2 SYDVKM. Trimming cost V 5 bases and J 9 bases; bases outside gene matches: 11. The CDR3 is 15 amino acids. The CDR3: CASSPRTGADSEQFF. The DNA of the CDR3 is TGTGCCAGCAGTCCTCGGACAGGGGCGGACAGTGAGCAGTTCTTC.

In regard to this clone: This sample also contains other DNA sequences that code for the same CDR3. The rearrangement links TRBV7-9 to TRBJ2-5; 11 bases align to TRBD2. Germline V lookup: CDR1 SEHNR, CDR2 FQNEAQ (reference sequence). The V segment lost 2 bases and the J segment 1 base; nucleotides outside the gene matches: 0. The CDR3 is 15 residues long. The CDR3 loop reads CASSLLAGGQETQYF. In DNA form, the CDR3 reads TGTGCCAGCAGCTTACTAGCGGGAGGCCAAGAGACCCAGTACTTC. The whole variable domain, filled in from reference TRBV7-9 and TRBJ2-5, reads DTGVSQNPRHKITKRGQNVTFRCDPISEHNRLYWYRQTLGQGPEFLTYFQNEAQLEKSRLLSDRFSAERPKGSFSTLEIQRTEQGDSAMYLCASSLLAGGQETQYFGPGTRLLVL.

J is TRBJ2-2 and V is TRBV5-1; tentatively, D is TRBD1 (6 bases). This CDR3 spans 15 amino acids. Germline loops: CDR1 SGHRS, CDR2 YFSETQ. The V end lost 6 bases, the J end lost 1 base, and 13 bases lay between the germline ends. The CDR3 protein is CASTPGEMNTGELFF. In DNA form, the CDR3 reads TGCGCCAGCACCCCAGGGGAAATGAACACCGGGGAGCTGTTTTTT.